Sequencing of this T cell receptor (beta chain) was carried out in a study of OX40 agonist ivuxolimab in advanced cancers. Across the whole study: Hepatocellular carcinoma, melanoma, renal cell or head and neck cancer occurred in dose-escalation patients. Averaging roughly 60 years in age, with a range of about 23 to 79, the cohort was about 83% male. Regarding the study as a whole: Compared with CD4+, CD8+ T cells on average had more expanded clones. In the expanded peripheral T cells, antigen specificity was never determined.

Germline V lookup: CDR1 LNHDA, CDR2 SQIVND (reference sequence). V was pared by 4 bases and J by 3 bases, with 19 bases between. The CDR3 covers 16 residues. Some clones are missing from TCRdb's copy, which holds only in-frame ones; the method was immunoSEQ multiplex PCR. This repertoire shows 90,000 to 100,000 clones, about nine tenths found once; its top ten account for around 0.82%. About this clone itself: Its cognate antigen is unknown.

The sequence derives from an adult with an advanced solid tumor such as melanoma, head and neck, liver or kidney cancer. V is TRBV19 and J is TRBJ2-7; D is uncertain. Sequenced material: CD4+ or CD8+ T cells sorted from blood, taken in a trial of the OX40 agonist ivuxolimab. The CDR3 DNA follows: TGTGCCAGTAGTAGAGCCCACACCCAAGCGAACTACGAGCAGTACTTC. Translating gives CASSRAHTQANYEQYF.